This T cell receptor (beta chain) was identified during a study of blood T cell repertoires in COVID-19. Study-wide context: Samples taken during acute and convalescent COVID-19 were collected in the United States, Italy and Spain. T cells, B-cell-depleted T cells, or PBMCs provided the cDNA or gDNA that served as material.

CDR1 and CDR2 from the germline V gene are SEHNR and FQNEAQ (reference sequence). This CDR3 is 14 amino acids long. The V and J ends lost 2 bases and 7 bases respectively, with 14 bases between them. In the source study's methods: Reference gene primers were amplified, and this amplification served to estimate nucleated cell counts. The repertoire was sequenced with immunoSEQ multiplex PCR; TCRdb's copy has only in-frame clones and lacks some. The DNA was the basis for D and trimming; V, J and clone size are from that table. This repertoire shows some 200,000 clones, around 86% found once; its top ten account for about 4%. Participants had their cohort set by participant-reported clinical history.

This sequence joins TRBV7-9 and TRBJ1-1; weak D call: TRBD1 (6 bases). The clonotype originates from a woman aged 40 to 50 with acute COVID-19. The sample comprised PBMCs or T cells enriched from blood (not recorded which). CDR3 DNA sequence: TGTGCCAGCAGCTTATTCTCGCGCAGGGGTGAAGCTTTCTTT. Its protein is CASSLFSRRGEAFF.